The clone carrying this T cell receptor (beta chain) showed up just a few times. Its antigen is currently unknown. The length of the CDR3 is 17 residues. V lost 5 bases, J lost 1 base, and 12 bases stayed unmatched. Germline V gene sequence: CDR1 LNHDA, CDR2 SQIVND (reference sequence). The sample is drawn from a study of cytomegalovirus exposure and HLA in healthy donors. Notes on the study in general: Data from an earlier analysis indicated that most TCR beta V segments were productive either about 87% or about 30% of the time. With high specificity and sensitivity, the classifier reportedly diagnosed cytomegalovirus status. The authors listed 164 TCR beta chains as cytomegalovirus-associated. There were a few CMV-associated chains whose specificity for CMV antigens was confirmed in vitro.

Use of 60 Vbeta and 13 Jbeta primers characterized the PCR. The data were produced by immunoSEQ multiplex PCR, yet TCRdb's version contains in-frame clones alone and is incomplete. Of 150,000 to 200,000 clones listed, about 70% were seen once; the top ten hold less than 2%. The V call is TRBV19, the J call TRBJ1-1; 8 nucleotides match TRBD1. The sequenced sample consisted of PBMCs. This sequence originates from a woman younger than 45 in good health and CMV-seronegative. DNA for the CDR3: TGTGCCAGTAGTCTAGGACAGGGAAGATGGGAGAACACTGAAGCTTTCTTT. Protein: CASSLGQGRWENTEAFF. The full variable domain, rest sourced from reference TRBV19 and TRBJ1-1, is DGGITQSPKYLFRKEGQNVTLSCEQNLNHDAMYWYRQDPGQGLRLIYYSQIVNDFQKGDIAEGYSVSREKKESFPLTVTSAQKNPTAFYLCASSLGQGRWENTEAFFGQGTRLTVV.